A single sample is the source of the 13 T cell receptor beta chains below, sequenced in a study of cytomegalovirus exposure and HLA in healthy donors. The PCR employed 60 Vbeta primers together with 13 Jbeta primers. Assay: immunoSEQ multiplex PCR; the TCRdb copy retains only in-frame clones and omits some. The data show 140,000 to 150,000 clones, roughly 80% seen once. The specimen was PBMCs. The receptors derive from a woman aged 40 to 55 in good health and CMV-seropositive.

The chain uses TRBV5-5 and TRBJ1-2; 10 bases are a match to TRBD1. Germline-derived CDR1 and CDR2 are SGHKS and YYEKEE (reference sequence). This CDR3 is built from 17 residues. V was pared by 2 bases and J by 2 bases, with 9 bases of the junction left unmatched. The CDR3 sequence: CASSFSPPGQGNYGYTF. The CDR3 DNA sequence: TGTGCCAGCAGCTTCTCCCCTCCGGGACAGGGGAACTATGGCTACACCTTC.

J is TRBJ1-1 and V is TRBV18; D call uncertain. The CDR3 contains 12 residues. CDR1 and CDR2 from the germline V gene are KGHSH and LQKENI. Trimming stripped 8 bases from V and 1 base from J, with 8 bases between. CDR3 nucleotides: TGTGCCAGCCGAGAGGGGAACACTGAAGCTTTCTTT. It is translated as CASREGNTEAFF.

This chain uses TRBV14 with TRBJ1-1; a possible D gene is TRBD1 (5 bases). V lost 1 base and J 3 bases, leaving 12 bases between the germline ends. The V gene's germline CDR1 is SGHDN and CDR2 FVKESK. The CDR3 consists of 15 residues. The CDR3 DNA sequence: TGTGCCAGCAGCCAAGCGTGGACGGGGGACACTGAAGCTTTCTTT. It codes for CASSQAWTGDTEAFF.

The chain joins TRBV12-5 to TRBJ2-1, with 11 nucleotides matching TRBD2. CDR1 is LGHNT and CDR2 is FRNRAP in the germline V gene. J gave up 7 bases and V 6 bases, and 8 bases lay outside the gene matches. The CDR3 extends over 15 amino acids. This chain's CDR3 is CASGALAGEGNEQFF. The DNA for the CDR3 is TGTGCTAGTGGGGCACTAGCGGGGGAGGGAAATGAGCAGTTCTTC.

The chain employs TRBV10-3 and TRBJ2-3, with 7 positions matching TRBD1. The CDR3 covers 14 residues. Germline CDR1 reads ENHRY; CDR2 reads SYGVKD. With V trimmed by 4 bases and J by 0 bases, 1 base remained unmatched. CDR3 protein: CAISGQGSTDTQYF. DNA of the CDR3: TGTGCCATCAGTGGACAGGGCAGCACAGATACGCAGTATTTT.

This sequence joins TRBV5-4 and TRBJ2-6; D possibly corresponds to TRBD2 (6 bases). Germline values: CDR1 SGHNT, CDR2 YYREEE (reference sequence). The CDR3 consists of 18 residues. Trimming took 1 base from V and 1 from J, leaving 15 bases between them. In nucleotides, the CDR3 is TGTGCCAGCAGCTTGCCGCGGGGCAGAGGTTCTGGGGCCAACGTCCTGACTTTC. This gives the protein CASSLPRGRGSGANVLTF.

The chain joins TRBV2 to TRBJ2-7, with D unclear. The CDR3 length is 13 residues. The germline gives CDR1 SNHLY, CDR2 FYNNEI. V dropped 3 bases and J dropped 2 bases, with 8 bases sitting between them. This chain's CDR3 is CASSDQRAYEQYF. CDR3 nucleotides: TGTGCCAGCAGTGATCAAAGAGCCTACGAGCAGTACTTC.

V is TRBV30 and J is TRBJ2-4; maybe TRBD2 (6 bases). Trimming stripped 4 bases from V and 0 bases from J, with 13 bases between. Germline CDR1 reads GTSNPN; CDR2 reads SVGIG (reference sequence). The CDR3 has 15 residues. CDR3 sequence (DNA): TGTGCCTGGACGGACGGGGGAGCAGCCAAAAACATTCAGTACTTC. The encoded protein is CAWTDGGAAKNIQYF.

This chain connects TRBV6-1 to TRBJ1-2; D not resolved. From germline, CDR1 is MNHNS and CDR2 SASEGT. CDR3 length: 12 residues. Deletions cut 6 bases from V and 7 bases from J, with 12 bases between. The CDR3 nucleotides are TGTGCCAGCAGGCGTTCAGGTCCTGGCTACACCTTC. Protein sequence: CASRRSGPGYTF.

The rearrangement uses TRBV9 and TRBJ2-7; TRBD1 matches at 7 bases. The germline V gene has CDR1 SGDLS and CDR2 YYNGEE. J was trimmed by 5 bases and V by 0 bases; bases with no gene match: 2. This CDR3 is built from 13 residues. The CDR3 loop reads CASSVVGGDEQYF. CDR3 nucleotides: TGTGCCAGCAGCGTAGTAGGGGGCGACGAGCAGTACTTC.

This chain joins TRBV9 and TRBJ2-7; the match to TRBD2 covers 9 bases. CDR3 size: 14 residues. V shed 3 bases and J 6 bases; nucleotides not matched to a gene: 7. CDR1 and CDR2 from the germline V gene are SGDLS and YYNGEE. The CDR3 is CASSGGGGRSEQYF. The CDR3 coding sequence is TGTGCCAGCAGCGGCGGGGGGGGCCGGAGCGAGCAGTACTTC.

V gene TRBV15 combines with J gene TRBJ1-2, with D possibly matching TRBD1 (5 bases). This CDR3 contains 15 residues. The V end was cut by 5 bases, the J end by 8 bases, with 21 bases between. The germline V gene has CDR1 LNHNV and CDR2 YYDKDF (reference sequence). In nucleotides, the CDR3 is TGTGCCACCAGCGATGCCGTGGGGGGTGCGGGGGGCTACACCTTC. It is translated as CATSDAVGGAGGYTF.

This clone came up once. The chain recombines TRBV6-5 with TRBJ2-2; D is uncertain. The germline gives CDR1 MNHEY, CDR2 SVGAGI. This CDR3 contains 14 residues. Trimming removed 6 bases at V and 4 bases at J, with 12 bases between. CDR3 amino acids: CASRRDPITGELFF. The DNA for the CDR3 is TGTGCCAGCAGGCGAGATCCGATCACCGGGGAGCTGTTTTTT.